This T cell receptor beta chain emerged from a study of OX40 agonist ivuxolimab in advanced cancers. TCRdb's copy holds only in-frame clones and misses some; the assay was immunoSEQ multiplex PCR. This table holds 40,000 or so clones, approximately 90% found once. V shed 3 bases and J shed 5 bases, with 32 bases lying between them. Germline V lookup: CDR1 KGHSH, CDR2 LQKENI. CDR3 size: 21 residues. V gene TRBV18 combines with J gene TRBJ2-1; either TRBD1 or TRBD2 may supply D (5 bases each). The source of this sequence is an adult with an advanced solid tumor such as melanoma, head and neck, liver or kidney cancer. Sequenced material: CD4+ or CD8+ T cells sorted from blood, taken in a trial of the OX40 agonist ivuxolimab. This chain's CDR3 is CASSPGVWDGSLASPDNEQFF. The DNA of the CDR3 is TGTGCCAGCTCACCGGGGGTCTGGGACGGGTCCTTAGCTTCGCCCGACAATGAGCAGTTCTTC.